This record looks at one T cell receptor (beta chain) sequence and its context. This clonotype has only a few counts. Its specific antigen is unknown. A much larger clonotype is one base distant, so this may be a read error. Sequencing took place on an Illumina HiSeq 2500. Quantitative 5'-RACE with molecular barcodes was the method used to prepare the TCR beta libraries. The paper's processing steps were these. Disease-linked TCR variants were identified with a new computational method built on a probabilistic model of VDJ rearrangement. TCRdb reprocessing: public reads trimmed at Q25 with fastp, clones called with MiXCR, in-frame beta chains kept. Rows with one shared CDR3 protein collapse into an entry with the most common genes and DNA. TCRdb, rather than the study authors, made the V and J calls. The sample data list 750,000 to 850,000 distinct CDR3 sequences, and approximately 12% of these were observed just once. The top ten hold about 0.49% of the sample.

This sample is part of a study of CD8 T cells in ankylosing spondylitis (dated by TCRdb to about 2017). For the wider study: The study profiled T cell receptor beta repertoires in healthy donors and ankylosing spondylitis patients to find disease-linked TCR variants. Peripheral blood samples were taken, and synovial fluid was additionally collected from ankylosing spondylitis patients. The whole study cohort included 85 to 120 healthy donors and 20 to 30 ankylosing spondylitis patients.

Reading the germline V gene gives CDR1 SGHTA and CDR2 FQGNSA. The V end gives up 5 bases and the J end 2 bases, leaving 2 bases in the junction not matched to a gene. The CDR3 starts with the cysteine, ends with the phenylalanine, and has 14 residues. Only CDR3 DNA remains: 42 bases, in frame from the first base. General findings and caveats noted by the study authors: Some of the motif variants had been reported before in the synovial fluid and blood of reactive arthritis patients, a finding that suggests common disease-initiation mechanisms. The disease-linked clones were reported as significantly enriched in matched synovial fluid samples from ankylosing spondylitis patients. Blood from ankylosing spondylitis patients appeared to be characterized by a TCR beta motif composed of about eight highly homologous amino acid variants. A CD8+ phenotype was shown by the disease-linked clones, which were found at relatively low frequencies in peripheral blood.

The TCR originated in a male donor with ankylosing spondylitis. Material for sequencing was blood, either unsorted or a sorted T cell fraction (not recorded which). The sequence links TRBV7-2 to TRBJ2-1; 8 of the junction bases match TRBD2. The CDR3: CASSQTSAYNEQFF. The DNA is TGTGCCAGCAGCCAGACTAGCGCCTACAATGAGCAGTTCTTC.